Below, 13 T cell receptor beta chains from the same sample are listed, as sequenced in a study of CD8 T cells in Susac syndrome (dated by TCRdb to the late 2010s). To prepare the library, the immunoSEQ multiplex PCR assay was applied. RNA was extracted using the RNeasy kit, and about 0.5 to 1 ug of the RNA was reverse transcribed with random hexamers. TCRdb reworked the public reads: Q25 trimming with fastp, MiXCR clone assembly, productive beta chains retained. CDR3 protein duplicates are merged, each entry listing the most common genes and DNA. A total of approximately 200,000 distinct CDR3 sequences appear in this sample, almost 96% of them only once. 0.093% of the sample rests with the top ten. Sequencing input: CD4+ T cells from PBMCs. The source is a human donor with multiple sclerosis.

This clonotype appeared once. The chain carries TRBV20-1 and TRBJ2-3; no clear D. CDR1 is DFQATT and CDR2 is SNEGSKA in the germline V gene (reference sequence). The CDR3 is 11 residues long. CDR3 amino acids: CGCGYTDTQYF. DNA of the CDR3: TGCGGTTGTGGGTACACAGATACGCAGTATTTT.

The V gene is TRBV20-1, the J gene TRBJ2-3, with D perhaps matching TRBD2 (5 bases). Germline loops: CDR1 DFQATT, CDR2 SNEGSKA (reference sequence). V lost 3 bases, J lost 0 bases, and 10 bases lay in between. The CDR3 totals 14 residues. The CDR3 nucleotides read TGCAGTGCTAGCGAGGGAACTAGCACAGATACGCAGTATTTT. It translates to CSASEGTSTDTQYF.

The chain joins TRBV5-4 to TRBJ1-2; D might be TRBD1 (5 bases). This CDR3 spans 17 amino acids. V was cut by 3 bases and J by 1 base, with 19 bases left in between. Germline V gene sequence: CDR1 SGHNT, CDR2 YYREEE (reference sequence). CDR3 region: CASSSAGREGFNYGYTF. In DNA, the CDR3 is TGTGCCAGCAGCTCGGCGGGCAGGGAGGGTTTTAACTATGGCTACACCTTC.

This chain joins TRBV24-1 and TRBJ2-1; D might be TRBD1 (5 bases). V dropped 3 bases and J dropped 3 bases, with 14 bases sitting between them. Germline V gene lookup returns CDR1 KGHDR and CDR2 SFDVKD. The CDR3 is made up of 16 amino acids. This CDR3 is CATSDVQGTGYNEQFF. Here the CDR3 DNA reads TGTGCCACCAGTGATGTCCAGGGTACAGGCTACAATGAGCAGTTCTTC.

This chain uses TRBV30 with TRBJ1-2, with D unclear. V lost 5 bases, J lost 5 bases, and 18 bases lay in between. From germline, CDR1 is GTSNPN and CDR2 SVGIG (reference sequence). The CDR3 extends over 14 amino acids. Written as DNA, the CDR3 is TGTGCCTGGGCTTCGACGGGGAAAAGATATGGCTACACCTTC. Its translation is CAWASTGKRYGYTF.

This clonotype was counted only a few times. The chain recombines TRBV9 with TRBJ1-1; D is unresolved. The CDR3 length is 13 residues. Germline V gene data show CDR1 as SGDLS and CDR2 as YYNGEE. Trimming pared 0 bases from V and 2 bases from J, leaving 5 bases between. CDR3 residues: CASSVARNTEAFF. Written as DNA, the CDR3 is TGTGCCAGCAGCGTAGCTCGCAACACTGAAGCTTTCTTT.

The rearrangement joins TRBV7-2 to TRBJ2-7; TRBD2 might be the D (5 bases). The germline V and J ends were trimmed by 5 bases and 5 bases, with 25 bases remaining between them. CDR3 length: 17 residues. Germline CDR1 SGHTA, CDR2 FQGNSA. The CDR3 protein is CASSPLRRGLTDDEQYF. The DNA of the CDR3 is TGTGCCAGCAGCCCCCTACGGCGCGGGCTGACGGACGACGAGCAGTACTTC.

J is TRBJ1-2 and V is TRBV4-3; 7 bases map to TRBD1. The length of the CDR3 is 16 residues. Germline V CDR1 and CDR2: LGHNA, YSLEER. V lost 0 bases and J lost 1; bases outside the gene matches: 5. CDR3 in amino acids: CASSQDQGVVNYGYTF. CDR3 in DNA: TGCGCCAGCAGCCAAGACCAGGGGGTCGTTAACTATGGCTACACCTTC.

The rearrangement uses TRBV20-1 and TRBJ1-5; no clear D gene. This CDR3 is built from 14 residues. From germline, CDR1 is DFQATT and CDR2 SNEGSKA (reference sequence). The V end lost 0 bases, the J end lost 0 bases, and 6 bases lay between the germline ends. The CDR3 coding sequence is TGCAGTGCTAGAGATGAAATTAGCAATCAGCCCCAGCATTTT. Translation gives CSARDEISNQPQHF.

The CDR3 DNA reads as TGTGCCAGCAGCCATTCGACTAGCTTGGAGACCCAGTACTTC. Encoded protein: CASSHSTSLETQYF. This sequence joins TRBV14 and TRBJ2-5; 7 nucleotides agree with TRBD2. This CDR3 has 14 residues. Trimming removed 3 bases from V and 5 bases from J; junction bases left unmatched: 6. CDR1 and CDR2 (germline): SGHDN, FVKESK.

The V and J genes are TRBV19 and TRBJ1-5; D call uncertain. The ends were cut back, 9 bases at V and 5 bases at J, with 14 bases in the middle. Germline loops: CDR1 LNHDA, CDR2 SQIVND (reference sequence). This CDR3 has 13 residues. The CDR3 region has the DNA TGTGCCAGCCTCTCGGGGTTCTATCAGCCCCAGCATTTT. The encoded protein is CASLSGFYQPQHF. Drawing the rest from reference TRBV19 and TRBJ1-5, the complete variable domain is DGGITQSPKYLFRKEGQNVTLSCEQNLNHDAMYWYRQDPGQGLRLIYYSQIVNDFQKGDIAEGYSVSREKKESFPLTVTSAQKNPTAFYLCASLSGFYQPQHFGDGTRLSIL.

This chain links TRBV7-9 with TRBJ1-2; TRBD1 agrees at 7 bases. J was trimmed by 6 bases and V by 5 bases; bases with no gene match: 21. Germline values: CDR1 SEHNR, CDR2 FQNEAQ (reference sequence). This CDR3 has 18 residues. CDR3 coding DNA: TGTGCCAGCAGCCTACGGACAGGAACGTTTCAGTGGTGGGATGGCTACACCTTC. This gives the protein CASSLRTGTFQWWDGYTF.

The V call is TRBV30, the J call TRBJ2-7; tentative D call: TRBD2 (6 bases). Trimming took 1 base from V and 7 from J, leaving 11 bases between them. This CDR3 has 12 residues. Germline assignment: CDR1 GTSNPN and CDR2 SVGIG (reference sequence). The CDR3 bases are TGTGCCTGGAGTGGGGACCGGGAGGAGCAGTACTTC. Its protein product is CAWSGDREEQYF.